This TCR beta chain was recovered during a study of T cell responses to AZD1222 COVID-19 vaccine. General study points: Sampling that yielded the repertoires occurred only after the peak T cell response.

This CDR3 region has 17 residues. Germline-derived CDR1 and CDR2 are LGHNA and YSLEER. J lost 7 bases, V lost 0 bases, and 10 bases had no gene match. About this clone itself: Its antigen is still unknown.

TCRdb keeps only in-frame clones here, not all; method: immunoSEQ multiplex PCR. Of 150,000 to 200,000 clones listed, 85% to 90% were seen once; the top ten hold roughly 6%. Sequenced here: peripheral blood, sampled on day 0 of AZD1222 vaccination. V usage is TRBV4-3 and J usage is TRBJ1-4, with 8 bases that match TRBD1. This clonotype was sampled from an adult in good health. The CDR3 is CASSQEARQGLGEKLFF. For the CDR3, the DNA is TGCGCCAGCAGCCAAGAGGCCAGACAGGGGTTGGGTGAAAAACTGTTTTTT.